This T cell receptor (beta chain) was identified in a study of identical twins (dated by TCRdb to about 2016). Background on the whole study: To test whether fetal clonotypes persist, this study deep-sequenced TCR alpha and beta repertoires from monozygotic twins, from unrelated adults of various ages, and from cord blood. To rule out contamination, the twin experiments were replicated at different times with different library preparation protocols.

Broad study findings and their caveats: In beta out-of-frame sequences, excess twin sharing was weaker, because having fewer shared sequences lowered the signal-to-noise ratio. Because the same donors could not be followed over many years, the conclusions relied on cross-sectional statistical analysis. Invariant T cells such as MAIT and iNKT could partly confound zero-insertion analyses, though diverse VJ usage argued against this for most clonotypes. In monozygotic twins, recombination models systematically underestimated out-of-frame TCR alpha sharing, but the models matched the sharing seen between unrelated individuals. Fewer insertions were carried by abundant cord blood beta clonotypes, a similar but weaker trend appeared in young adult naive repertoires, and no such trend appeared in memory repertoires. Compared with coincidental sharing between unrelated individuals, an excess of low generation-probability sequences was observed among out-of-frame TCR alpha sequences shared between twins.

Every donor was a healthy Caucasian. Three pairs of female monozygotic twins, all aged roughly 18 to 29 years, were included in the twin cohort. RNA for TCR libraries was isolated from peripheral blood mononuclear cells. From its cysteine to its phenylalanine, the CDR3 spans 13 amino acids. Just the 39-base CDR3 DNA is kept, in frame starting at base 1. According to the germline V gene, CDR1 reads MNHNS and CDR2 reads SASEGT. V is cut by 8 bases and J by 3 bases, and the space between the germline ends is 11 bases. Library creation used 5' RACE. The sequencer was an Illumina HiSeq 2000. A universal primer binding site was added through template switching, and the final cDNA carried a unique molecular identifier so that TCR cDNA molecules could be counted accurately. Specific primers in the conserved constant-segment region were used to synthesize first-strand cDNA for the TCR alpha and beta chains. To control for contamination, every cDNA library was double barcoded, receiving both a SMART-Mk sample barcode and Illumina barcodes. TruSeq adapter sequences and Illumina sample barcodes were added in two successive PCR steps. The Illumina HiSeq platform was used with custom primers to sequence TCR alpha and beta cDNA libraries. In the paper's pipeline: MiGEC was used to process raw reads and extract unique molecular identifiers, and MiXCR was used to find CDR3 positions. Recombination models were inferred per individual with the repgenHMM and IGoR tools using an EM algorithm. The analysis of shared clonotypes was done with the tcR package in R, with sharing normalized by the product of cloneset sizes. To study raw recombination free of thymic and clonal selection effects, out-of-frame nonproductive sequences were analyzed. The public reads were quality trimmed at Q25 with fastp and then assembled into clones with MiXCR by TCRdb, keeping productive beta chains. Under each unique CDR3 protein, matching rows form one entry showing the most common genes and DNA. The V and J calls reflect TCRdb's pipeline rather than the authors' work. This sample has hundreds of thousands of distinct CDR3 sequences in its table, and less than 25% of those were observed once. Approximately 4.5% of the sample lies in the top ten.

This clonotype was counted only a few times. Its binding antigen is unknown. Per-nucleotide qualities are absent, and no much larger clonotype sits a single base away. These data also featured in a second study, about T cells expressing NK-cell markers. Drawing on the second study: In sorted CD3+CD56+NKG2C+, CD3+CD56+NKG2C- and CD3+CD56-NKG2C+ T-cell subsets from about 8 donors, TCR beta-chain repertoires were profiled. Seven of the eight sequenced donors were HCMV-seropositive and one was HCMV-seronegative. To restrict sorting to alphabetaTCR-expressing T cells, an anti-gammadeltaTCR antibody was added in several experiments. In over 5 donors, the dominant CD3+CD56+NKG2C+ clonotypes were among the top 10 CD8+ clonotypes and accounted for roughly 1.0-7.0% of CD8+ T cells. Those dominant clonotypes were again the most abundant among CD3+CD56-NKG2C+ cells in a handful of donors, at roughly 25-60.1%. Whether the expanded NKG2C-expressing T cell clones were specific for HCMV antigens remained unclear. All eight donors whose samples were sequenced were randomly selected healthy volunteers, three of them men and five women. To determine HCMV serostatus, a commercial ELISA kit was used to detect HCMV-specific IgG in serum. For a handful of donors, bulk peripheral blood T-cell repertoires were also sequenced from unsorted PBMC. MIGEC was used to demultiplex reads and group the reads by UMI, and MiTCR was used to assemble and quantify clonotypes. To exclude erroneous sequences, only TCR cDNA sequences supported by at least two reads were retained. The tcR package was used for downstream repertoire analysis, and clonotypes were matched between fractions using CDR3 nucleotide sequence together with V segment. VDJmatch was used to annotate antigen specificity against VDJdb, with one amino acid substitution in CDR3 permitted.

The receptor chain draws on TRBV6-1 and TRBJ2-1; TRBD1 might be the D gene, on 5 matching bases. This TCR was recovered from a young woman in good health. Sequenced: PBMCs. The encoded CDR3 is CASRQSFYNEQFF. The sequenced DNA: TGTGCCAGCCGACAGTCCTTCTACAATGAGCAGTTCTTC.